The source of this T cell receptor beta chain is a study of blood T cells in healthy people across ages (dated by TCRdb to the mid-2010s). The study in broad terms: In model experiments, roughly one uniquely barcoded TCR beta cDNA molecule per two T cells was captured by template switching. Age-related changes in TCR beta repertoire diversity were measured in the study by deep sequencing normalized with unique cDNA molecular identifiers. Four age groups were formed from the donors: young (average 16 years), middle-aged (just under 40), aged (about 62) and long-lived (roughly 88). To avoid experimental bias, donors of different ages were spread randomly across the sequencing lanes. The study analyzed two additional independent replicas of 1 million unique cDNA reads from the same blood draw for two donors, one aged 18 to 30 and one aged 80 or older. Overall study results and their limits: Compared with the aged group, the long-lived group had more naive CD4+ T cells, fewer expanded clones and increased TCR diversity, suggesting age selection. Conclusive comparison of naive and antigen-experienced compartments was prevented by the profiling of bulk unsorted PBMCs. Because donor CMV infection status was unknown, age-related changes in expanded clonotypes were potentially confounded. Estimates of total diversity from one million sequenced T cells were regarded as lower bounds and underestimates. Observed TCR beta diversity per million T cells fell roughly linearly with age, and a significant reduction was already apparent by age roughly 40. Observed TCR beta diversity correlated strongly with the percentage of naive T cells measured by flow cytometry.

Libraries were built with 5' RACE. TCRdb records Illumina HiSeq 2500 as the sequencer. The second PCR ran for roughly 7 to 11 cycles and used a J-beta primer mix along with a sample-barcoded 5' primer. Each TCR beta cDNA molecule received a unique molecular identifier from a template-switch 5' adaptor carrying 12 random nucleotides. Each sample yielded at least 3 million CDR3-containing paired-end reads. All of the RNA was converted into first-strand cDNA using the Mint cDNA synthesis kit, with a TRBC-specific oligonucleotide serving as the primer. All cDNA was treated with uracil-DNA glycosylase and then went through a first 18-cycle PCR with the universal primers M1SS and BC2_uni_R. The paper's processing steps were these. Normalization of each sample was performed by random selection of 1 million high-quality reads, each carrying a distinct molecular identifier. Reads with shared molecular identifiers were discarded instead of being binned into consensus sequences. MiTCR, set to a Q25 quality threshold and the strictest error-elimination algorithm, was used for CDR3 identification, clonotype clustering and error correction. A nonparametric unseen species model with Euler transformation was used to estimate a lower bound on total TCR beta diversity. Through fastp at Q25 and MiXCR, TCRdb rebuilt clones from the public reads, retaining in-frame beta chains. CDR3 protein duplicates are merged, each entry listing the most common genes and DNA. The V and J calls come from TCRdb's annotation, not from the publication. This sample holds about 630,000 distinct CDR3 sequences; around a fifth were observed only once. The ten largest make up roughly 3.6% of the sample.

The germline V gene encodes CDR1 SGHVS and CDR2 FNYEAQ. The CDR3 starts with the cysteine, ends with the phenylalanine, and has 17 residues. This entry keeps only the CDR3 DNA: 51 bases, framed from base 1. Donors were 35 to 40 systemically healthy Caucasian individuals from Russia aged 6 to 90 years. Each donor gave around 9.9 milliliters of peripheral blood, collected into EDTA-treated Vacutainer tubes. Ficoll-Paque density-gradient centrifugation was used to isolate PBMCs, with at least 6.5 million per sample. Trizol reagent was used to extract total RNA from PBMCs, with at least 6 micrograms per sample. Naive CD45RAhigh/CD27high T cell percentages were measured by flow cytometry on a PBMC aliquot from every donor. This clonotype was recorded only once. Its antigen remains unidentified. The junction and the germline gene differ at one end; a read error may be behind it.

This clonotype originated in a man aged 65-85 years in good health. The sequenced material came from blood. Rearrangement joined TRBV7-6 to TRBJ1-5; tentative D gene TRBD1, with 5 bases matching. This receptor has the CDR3 CASSPSRGAISSQPQHF. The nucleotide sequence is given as TGTGCCAGCAGCCCGTCGAGGGGCGCGATAAGCAGTCAGCCCCAGCATTTT.